The present TCR beta chain was sequenced within a study of blood T cell repertoires in COVID-19. CDR1 SNHLY and CDR2 FYNNEI come from the germline V gene. With 7 bases clipped from V and 2 bases from J, the junction kept 2 bases outside the gene matches. This CDR3 has 13 amino acids. Clones were read by immunoSEQ multiplex PCR, and TCRdb kept only the in-frame ones, dropping some. This sample has 120,000 or so clones, with roughly 90% found just once. This sequence joins TRBV2 and TRBJ1-2; 9 bases map to TRBD1. The clonotype comes from a man aged 55 to 70 with COVID-19, enrolled during active disease. Sequenced material: peripheral blood. CDR3 bases: TGTGCCAGCACCGGACAGGGGAACTATGGCTACACCTTC. Protein sequence: CASTGQGNYGYTF. The full variable domain, its missing parts supplied by reference TRBV2 and TRBJ1-2, is EPEVTQTPSHQVTQMGQEVILRCVPISNHLYFYWYRQILGQKVEFLVSFYNNEISEKSEIFDDQFSVERPDGSNFTLKIRSTKLEDSAMYFCASTGQGNYGYTFGSGTRLTVV.